This T cell receptor (beta chain) derives from a study of CD8+ T cells in alopecia areata. At the level of the study: Treated patients swallowed 5 to 10 mg of oral tofacitinib twice daily. Dosing with tofacitinib proceeded for 6 to 18 months, followed by 6 months off drug. General study findings and limits: Under tofacitinib, fewer expanded CD8+ clones appeared among the top 100 scalp clones. Numerous expanded lesional clones remained in scalp and blood during tofacitinib.

The CDR3 sequence is 13 residues long. Germline V lookup: CDR1 SGDLS, CDR2 YYNGEE. V dropped 0 bases and J dropped 5 bases, with 8 bases sitting between them. Regarding this clone: Its antigen is not known.

The treatment here: oral pan-JAK inhibitor, 5-10 mg twice daily. Sequencing templates came from extracted RNA that was reverse transcribed into cDNA. Assay: immunoSEQ multiplex PCR; the TCRdb copy retains only in-frame clones and omits some. The sample yields 190,000 or so clones, 58% seen once. This material consisted of CD4+ T cells sorted from blood, taken at week 24, from a patient treated with tofacitinib. V gene TRBV9 combines with J gene TRBJ2-5; D unclear. The source of this sequence is a human donor with alopecia areata. The CDR3, as DNA: TGTGCCAGCAGCGTAGAAATGCGGGAGACCCAGTACTTC. Translation: CASSVEMRETQYF.